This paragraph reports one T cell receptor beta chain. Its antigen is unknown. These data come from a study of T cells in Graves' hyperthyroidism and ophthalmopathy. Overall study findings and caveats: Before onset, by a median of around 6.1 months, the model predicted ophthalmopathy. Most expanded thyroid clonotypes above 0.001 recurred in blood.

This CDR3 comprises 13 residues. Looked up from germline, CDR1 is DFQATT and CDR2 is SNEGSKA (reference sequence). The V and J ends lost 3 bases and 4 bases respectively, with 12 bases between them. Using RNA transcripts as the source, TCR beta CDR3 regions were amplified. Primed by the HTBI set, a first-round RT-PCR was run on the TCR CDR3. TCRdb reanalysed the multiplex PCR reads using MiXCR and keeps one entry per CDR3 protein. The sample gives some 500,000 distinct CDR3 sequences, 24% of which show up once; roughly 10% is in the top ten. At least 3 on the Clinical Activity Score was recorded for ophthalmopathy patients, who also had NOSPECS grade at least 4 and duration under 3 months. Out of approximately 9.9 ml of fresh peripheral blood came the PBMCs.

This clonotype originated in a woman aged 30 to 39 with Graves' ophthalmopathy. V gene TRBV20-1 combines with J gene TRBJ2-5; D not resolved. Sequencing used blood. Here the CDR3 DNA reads TGCAGTGCTAGTAGATTGACGGCAGAGACCCAGTACTTC. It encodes CSASRLTAETQYF.